A selection of T cell receptor beta chains follows, all from one sample in a study of T cell changes during pregnancy in multiple sclerosis. Profiling relied on immunoSEQ multiplex PCR, and the TCRdb table lists in-frame clones only, not all of them. The table has 70,000 to 95,000 clones, almost 95% seen once. The specimen comprised peripheral blood, sampled in the third trimester of pregnancy. The receptors were gathered from a female donor with multiple sclerosis, enrolled in a pregnancy study. The CDR3 runs from the conserved cysteine through the conserved F or W. Each record gives: clone size, V gene, J gene, D gene, CDR3 protein, CDR3 DNA. The D gene is left open where the match is weak. The size field is filled for only some rows; it gives once, few, many or a size class.

>NA|TRBV27|TRBJ2-2|TRBD2
CASSLGLAGRTGELFF
TGTGCCAGCAGTTTAGGGCTAGCGGGTCGAACCGGGGAGCTGTTTTTT
>once|TRBV5-1|TRBJ2-7|NA
CASSLGQYYEQYF
TGCGCCAGCAGCTTGGGGCAGTACTACGAGCAGTACTTC
>once|TRBV29-1|TRBJ2-3|NA
CSVEDRGTDTQYF
TGCAGCGTTGAAGATCGCGGAACAGATACGCAGTATTTT
>NA|TRBV5-6|TRBJ2-7|NA
CASSPTGAIPWRIEQYF
TGTGCCAGCAGCCCGACAGGAGCGATTCCATGGCGGATCGAGCAGTACTTC
>NA|TRBV5-1|TRBJ2-1|NA
CASSLKHMDNEQFF
TGCGCCAGCAGCTTGAAGCATATGGACAATGAGCAGTTCTTC
>NA|TRBV18|TRBJ2-7|TRBD1
CASSPEFGTGGHEQYF
TGTGCCAGCTCACCGGAGTTCGGGACAGGGGGACACGAGCAGTACTTC
>NA|TRBV18|TRBJ1-5|NA
CASSPSVDFRPQHF
TGTGCCAGCTCACCGAGTGTCGATTTTCGGCCCCAGCATTTT
>NA|TRBV5-4|TRBJ2-2|NA
CASSLSGQATGELFF
TGTGCCAGCAGTTTATCAGGGCAGGCCACCGGGGAGCTGTTTTTT
>NA|TRBV2|TRBJ2-5|NA
CASRGLDQETQYF
TGTGCCAGCAGAGGACTGGACCAAGAGACCCAGTACTTC
>NA|TRBV9|TRBJ2-3|TRBD2
CASSVGPGTSTSDTQYF
TGTGCCAGCAGCGTAGGCCCGGGGACTAGCACAAGCGATACGCAGTATTTT
>NA|TRBV20-1|TRBJ2-7|NA
CSASPGNGQYF
TGCAGTGCTAGTCCCGGGAATGGGCAGTACTTC
>NA|TRBV28|TRBJ2-1|NA
CASSARLGGANEQFF
TGTGCCAGCAGCGCCCGACTAGGGGGGGCCAATGAGCAGTTCTTC
>NA|TRBV5-1|TRBJ1-1|NA
CASSTGEMYWAEAFF
TGCGCCAGCAGCACGGGGGAAATGTATTGGGCTGAAGCTTTCTTT
>NA|TRBV5-6|TRBJ1-2|NA
CASSGGAGMANYGYTF
TGTGCCAGCAGCGGGGGGGCAGGTATGGCTAACTATGGCTACACCTTC
>NA|TRBV6-5|TRBJ2-7|NA
CASSYSRGITYEQYF
TGTGCCAGCAGTTACTCGAGAGGGATCACCTACGAGCAGTACTTC
>few|TRBV7-8|TRBJ2-2|TRBD2
CASRMRGLAGKPGELFF
TGTGCCAGCAGGATGCGGGGGCTAGCGGGAAAGCCCGGGGAGCTGTTTTTT
>NA|TRBV5-1|TRBJ2-1|TRBD2
CASSLAASGSSRSYNEQFF
TGCGCCAGCAGCTTGGCGGCTAGCGGGAGCAGTAGGTCCTACAATGAGCAGTTCTTC
>NA|TRBV2|TRBJ2-1|TRBD2
CASSTGTSFTNEQFF
TGTGCCAGCAGTACCGGGACTAGCTTTACCAATGAGCAGTTCTTC
>NA|TRBV11-3|TRBJ2-3|NA
CASSLAGSTDTQYF
TGTGCCAGCAGCTTAGCGGGAAGCACAGATACGCAGTATTTT
>NA|TRBV7-2|TRBJ2-7|TRBD2
CASSFGTSGQAGEQYF
TGTGCCAGCAGCTTCGGGACTAGCGGTCAGGCGGGGGAGCAGTACTTC
>once|TRBV9|TRBJ2-7|TRBD2
CASSGGSSGSINEQYF
TGTGCCAGCAGCGGCGGTTCTAGCGGGAGTATCAACGAGCAGTACTTC
>NA|TRBV7-9|TRBJ1-4|NA
CASSLPTRQKLFF
TGTGCCAGCAGCCTCCCGACACGTCAAAAACTGTTTTTT
>NA|TRBV19|TRBJ1-4|NA
CASSILARTTRKLFF
TGTGCCAGTAGTATTCTGGCCAGAACGACTCGAAAACTGTTTTTT
>once|TRBV6-5|TRBJ2-7|NA
CASSYAPGGPPYEQYF
TGTGCCAGCAGTTACGCTCCCGGGGGGCCTCCCTACGAGCAGTACTTC
>NA|TRBV6-5|TRBJ1-2|NA
CASSYSRGGGYGYTF
TGTGCCAGCAGTTACTCGAGGGGCGGGGGCTATGGCTACACCTTC
>NA|TRBV6-6|TRBJ1-5|TRBD1
CASKVASGQGNQPQHF
TGTGCCAGCAAAGTGGCCTCCGGACAGGGCAATCAGCCCCAGCATTTT
>NA|TRBV4-3|TRBJ2-1|NA
CASSQDSNSYNEQFF
TGCGCCAGCAGCCAAGATAGCAACTCCTACAATGAGCAGTTCTTC
>NA|TRBV27|TRBJ1-1|TRBD1
CASSLTGPPTEAFF
TGTGCCAGCAGTTTGACAGGGCCGCCAACTGAAGCTTTCTTT
>once|TRBV27|TRBJ1-5|NA
CASSLKHNQPQHF
TGTGCCAGCAGCTTAAAGCACAATCAGCCCCAGCATTTT
>NA|TRBV7-8|TRBJ2-7|TRBD1
CASSLSRDRDYEQYF
TGTGCCAGCAGCTTATCTCGGGACAGGGATTACGAGCAGTACTTC
>NA|TRBV7-9|TRBJ1-3|NA
CASSFASRGNTIYF
TGTGCCAGCAGCTTCGCCTCCAGGGGAAACACCATATATTTT
>NA|TRBV4-3|TRBJ2-1|NA
CASSRAPSSYNEQFF
TGCGCCAGCTCCAGGGCCCCTAGCTCCTACAATGAGCAGTTCTTC
>once|TRBV5-1|TRBJ1-3|TRBD1
CASSPLGTGANPRGNTIYF
TGCGCCAGCAGCCCATTAGGGACAGGGGCCAACCCCCGTGGAAACACCATATATTTT
>once|TRBV5-4|TRBJ2-7|NA
CASSLPGGGEQYF
TGTGCCAGCAGCTTGCCGGGGGGCGGCGAGCAGTACTTC
>NA|TRBV5-1|TRBJ2-3|TRBD2
CASSSLPAGLGADTQYF
TGCGCCAGCAGCTCCCTGCCAGCGGGGTTGGGAGCAGATACGCAGTATTTT
>NA|TRBV2|TRBJ2-1|NA
CASYRGNEQFF
TGTGCCAGCTATCGGGGCAATGAGCAGTTCTTC
>NA|TRBV18|TRBJ1-3|TRBD1
CASSLDRLSSGNTIYF
TGTGCCAGCTCATTGGACAGGCTGAGCTCTGGAAACACCATATATTTT
>NA|TRBV7-9|TRBJ2-7|TRBD2
CASSPPTSGDYEQYF
TGTGCCAGCAGCCCGCCAACTAGCGGAGATTACGAGCAGTACTTC
>NA|TRBV28|TRBJ2-2|TRBD2
CASSKGLALGELFF
TGTGCCAGCAGTAAAGGACTAGCTCTGGGGGAGCTGTTTTTT
>NA|TRBV9|TRBJ2-3|NA
CASSPLRADTQYF
TGTGCCAGCAGCCCCCTCAGGGCCGATACGCAGTATTTT
>NA|TRBV5-6|TRBJ1-1|TRBD1
CASSPWGQGKRGAFF
TGTGCCAGCAGCCCCTGGGGACAGGGGAAACGAGGAGCTTTCTTT
>NA|TRBV5-6|TRBJ2-5|NA
CASSFGGGGNQETQYF
TGTGCCAGCAGCTTTGGGGGAGGAGGAAACCAAGAGACCCAGTACTTC
>NA|TRBV28|TRBJ2-5|TRBD1
CASSLGRRGKNVETQYF
TGTGCCAGCAGTTTGGGTCGCAGGGGGAAGAATGTCGAGACCCAGTACTTC
>NA|TRBV28|TRBJ1-1|TRBD1
CASSSTGVRTEAFF
TGTGCCAGCAGTTCCACAGGGGTCCGCACTGAAGCTTTCTTT
>NA|TRBV2|TRBJ2-1|TRBD2
CASSEGLAGVNEQFF
TGTGCCAGCAGTGAAGGCCTAGCGGGAGTTAATGAGCAGTTCTTC
>few|TRBV6-1|TRBJ2-5|TRBD1
CASSGPDRIQETQYF
TGTGCCAGCAGTGGACCGGACAGGATCCAAGAGACCCAGTACTTC
>NA|TRBV5-8|TRBJ2-5|TRBD2
CASSLLLAGSIETQYF
TGTGCCAGCAGCTTGCTGCTAGCGGGAAGCATAGAGACCCAGTACTTC
>NA|TRBV30|TRBJ1-5|NA
CAPAGRESNQPQHF
TGTGCCCCCGCGGGTAGAGAGTCGAATCAGCCCCAGCATTTT
>NA|TRBV2|TRBJ2-7|NA
CASSGAGPYEQYF
TGTGCCAGCAGTGGGGCAGGGCCCTACGAGCAGTACTTC
>once|TRBV10-3|TRBJ1-1|NA
CAISEGRQNTEAFF
TGTGCCATCAGTGAGGGCAGGCAGAACACTGAAGCTTTCTTT